This TCR beta chain is from a study of blood T cell repertoires in COVID-19. This CDR3 has 16 amino acids. V lost 2 bases and J lost 4; bases outside the gene matches: 8. Germline V gives CDR1 MNHEY, CDR2 SMNVEV (reference sequence). TCRdb's copy holds only in-frame clones and misses some; the assay was immunoSEQ multiplex PCR. This table has approximately 50,000 clones, approximately 80% appearing once. Material for sequencing was peripheral blood. The TCR sequence derives from a human donor in a cohort sampled during active COVID-19. The chain has TRBV27 and TRBJ1-5, with 7 bases identical to TRBD1. CDR3 DNA: TGTGCCAGCAGTTTAAACCCACAGGGGTCTAATCAGCCCCAGCATTTT. Its translation: CASSLNPQGSNQPQHF.